A single sample is the source of the 12 T cell receptor beta chains below, sequenced in a study of blood T cell repertoires in COVID-19. Sequencing used immunoSEQ multiplex PCR; TCRdb keeps in-frame clones, though not all of them. The sample has approximately 270,000 clones; approximately 86% are singletons. The sequenced sample consisted of peripheral blood. These receptors all come from a man aged 80 or over with acute or convalescent COVID-19.

This sequence joins TRBV5-1 and TRBJ2-2, with 7 nucleotides matching TRBD1. From germline, CDR1 is SGHRS and CDR2 YFSETQ. With 5 bases clipped from V and 0 bases from J, the junction kept 4 bases outside the gene matches. The length of the CDR3 is 15 residues. The CDR3: CASRPGTANTGELFF. CDR3 sequence (DNA): TGCGCCAGCAGACCCGGGACAGCGAACACCGGGGAGCTGTTTTTT.

The chain employs TRBV6-5 and TRBJ2-1, with 7 bases lining up with TRBD1. There are 15 residues in the CDR3. The junction had 6 bases not matched to a gene; V was cut back by 4 bases and J by 3 bases. Germline-derived CDR1 and CDR2 are MNHEY and SVGAGI. DNA for the CDR3: TGTGCCAGCAGTTCCGGGACAGCGTTCTACAATGAGCAGTTCTTC. This translates into CASSSGTAFYNEQFF.

Regarding this clone: The same CDR3 arises from other DNA sequences in this sample as well. The chain carries TRBV13 and TRBJ1-3; 9 nucleotides match TRBD1. The CDR3 runs 15 residues. The J segment lost 4 bases and the V segment lost 5 bases, leaving 6 bases of the junction unmatched. CDR1 PRHDT and CDR2 FYEKMQ come from the germline V gene (reference sequence). CDR3 residues: CASSPGQGGGNTIYF. The CDR3 DNA is TGTGCCAGCAGCCCGGGACAGGGAGGCGGAAACACCATATATTTT.

The chain couples TRBV9 to TRBJ2-3, with D tentatively TRBD2 (5 bases). The germline CDR1 and CDR2 sequences are SGDLS and YYNGEE. V dropped 0 bases and J dropped 1 base, with 12 bases sitting between them. This CDR3 region has 16 residues. CDR3 region: CASSVENPEGTDTQYF. In nucleotides, the CDR3 is TGTGCCAGCAGCGTAGAAAACCCGGAGGGCACAGATACGCAGTATTTT. Full variable domain (missing parts from reference TRBV9 and TRBJ2-3): DSGVTQTPKHLITATGQRVTLRCSPRSGDLSVYWYQQSLDQGLQFLIQYYNGEERAKGNILERFSAQQFPDLHSELNLSSLELGDSALYFCASSVENPEGTDTQYFGPGTRLTVL.

The CDR3 nucleotides are TGTGCCAGCAGTTCAGGGGAAGGTCCTAACTATGGCTACACCTTC. The encoded protein is CASSSGEGPNYGYTF. The rearrangement joins TRBV11-2 to TRBJ1-2; TRBD1 might be the D (6 bases). This CDR3 contains 15 residues. Germline CDR1 is SGHAT and CDR2 is FQNNGV. With 6 bases removed from V and 0 bases from J, the gap between germline ends came to 14 bases.

The rearrangement joins TRBV19 to TRBJ1-4; 10 bases match TRBD1. The CDR3 loop spans 14 amino acids. Germline CDR1 LNHDA, CDR2 SQIVND (reference sequence). V gave up 5 bases and J gave up 7 bases; unmatched junction bases: 4. In DNA, the CDR3 is TGTGCCAGTAGTTGGGACAGGGGTAGTGAAAAACTGTTTTTT. Its protein is CASSWDRGSEKLFF.

This clone was seen only a few times. This chain connects TRBV18 to TRBJ2-7, with 7 bases that match TRBD1. Losses at the gene ends were 1 base for V and 9 bases for J; bases not matched to a gene: 9. CDR3 length: 14 residues. Germline V CDR1 and CDR2: KGHSH, LQKENI. The CDR3 DNA is TGTGCCAGCTCACCACGTAACTTCGGGGACAGGCAGTACTTC. It encodes CASSPRNFGDRQYF.

The chain couples TRBV4-2 to TRBJ1-1; 8 nucleotides agree with TRBD1. Looked up from germline, CDR1 is LGHNA and CDR2 is YNFKEQ. This CDR3 region has 14 residues. The ends lost 7 bases at V and 5 bases at J; junction bases unmatched: 9. CDR3 bases: TGTGCCAGCAACCGGGGGACAGGAGGAACTGAAGCTTTCTTT. Its translation: CASNRGTGGTEAFF.

To note about this clone: Different DNA sequences within this sample yield the same CDR3. Written as DNA, the CDR3 is TGTGCCAGCTCACCGGAGGGTTTTCAAGAGACCCAGTACTTC. Translated, it gives CASSPEGFQETQYF. The chain uses TRBV18 and TRBJ2-5; D may be TRBD2 (6 bases). The CDR3 covers 14 residues. CDR1 is KGHSH, CDR2 LQKENI, per germline. Trimming removed 3 bases from V and 2 bases from J, with 10 bases in between.

This chain connects TRBV7-9 to TRBJ1-2, with D possibly TRBD1 on 6 matching bases. Trimming removed 2 bases from V and 4 bases from J, with 11 bases in between. The CDR3 spans 14 residues. Germline lookup yields CDR1 SEHNR and CDR2 FQNEAQ (reference sequence). CDR3 loop: CASSLSRGLYGYTF. For the CDR3, the DNA is TGTGCCAGCAGCTTATCCAGGGGCCTCTATGGCTACACCTTC. Filled out from reference TRBV7-9 and TRBJ1-2, the complete variable domain reads DTGVSQNPRHKITKRGQNVTFRCDPISEHNRLYWYRQTLGQGPEFLTYFQNEAQLEKSRLLSDRFSAERPKGSFSTLEIQRTEQGDSAMYLCASSLSRGLYGYTFGSGTRLTVV.

V gene TRBV7-9 combines with J gene TRBJ1-5; D is ambiguous. Germline CDR1 SEHNR, CDR2 FQNEAQ (reference sequence). This CDR3 has 16 amino acids. The ends were cut back, 4 bases at V and 1 base at J, with 14 bases in the middle. DNA of the CDR3: TGTGCCAGCAGCTCCGGAGGCCCTCAAAGCAATCAGCCCCAGCATTTT. It specifies CASSSGGPQSNQPQHF.

CDR3 nucleotide sequence: TGTGCCAGCAGCTTAGATGGGGAGATATATGGCTACACCTTC. Its translation: CASSLDGEIYGYTF. V gene TRBV7-2 combines with J gene TRBJ1-2, with unresolved D. The CDR3 runs to 14 residues. The germline V gene encodes CDR1 SGHTA and CDR2 FQGNSA. Trimming removed 1 base at V and 5 bases at J, with 11 bases between.